Presented here are 18 T cell receptor beta chains from one specimen sequenced in a study of T cell clusters in autoimmune cytopenias. TRB rearrangements were amplified by touch-down multiplex PCR with mixed TRB-A/B primers. TCRdb re-called the multiplex PCR reads and catalogs CDR3 proteins one per entry, DNA excluded. The ten top clones account for approximately 26%, within a sample of thousands of distinct CDR3 sequences. TRB amplification used roughly 250 ng of peripheral blood genomic DNA. Sequencing was performed on peripheral blood. These receptors all come from a human donor with an autoimmune cytopenia or autoimmune hepatitis (not recorded which).

This clonotype is identified as medium-sized from frequency. The genes are TRBV27 and TRBJ1-5; TCRdb calls TRBD1, which cannot be checked without DNA. The germline V gene has CDR1 MNHEY and CDR2 SMNVEV (reference sequence). This CDR3 is 16 amino acids long. CDR3: CASSPRSPGANQPQHF.

V usage is TRBV11-2 and J usage is TRBJ2-7; the TCRdb D gene call, TRBD1, has no DNA to confirm it. Germline values: CDR1 SGHAT, CDR2 FQNNGV. The CDR3 has 15 residues. This CDR3 is CASSTSLGQGNEQYF.

This chain uses TRBV4-1 with TRBJ2-3; TCRdb lists TRBD1, though no DNA is available to test this call. CDR1 and CDR2 (germline): MGHRA, YSYEKL. The CDR3 is 21 amino acids. CDR3 sequence: CASSRTHRDRGPTYSTDTQYF.

This clonotype ranks as medium-sized in terms of frequency. The chain is built from TRBV12-3 or TRBV12-4 and TRBJ2-3; TCRdb's D call, TRBD1, is unchecked because there is no DNA. The CDR3 contains 14 residues. CDR3 sequence: CASSLGQGIDTQYF.

This clonotype is deemed medium-sized (0.01 to 0.1%) by its frequency. V is TRBV6-5 and J is TRBJ1-2; the TCRdb call, TRBD1, lacks DNA for checking. CDR1 MNHEY and CDR2 SVGAGI come from the germline V gene. This CDR3 is built from 14 residues. The CDR3 here is CASSKGQGGYGYTF.

This clonotype is classed as medium-sized by frequency. This rearrangement joins TRBV20-1 to TRBJ2-7; no DNA is available, so the TRBD2 call from TCRdb remains unchecked. Germline CDR1 DFQATT, CDR2 SNEGSKA (reference sequence). The CDR3 is made up of 14 amino acids. The CDR3 loop is CSANGPWSSYEQYF.

Frequency places this clonotype as medium-sized. The CDR3 region is CASSSWTQLNSPLHF. V is TRBV5-6 and J is TRBJ1-6; TCRdb picks TRBD1, but there is no DNA to check that call. There are 15 residues in the CDR3. Germline lookup yields CDR1 SGHDT and CDR2 YYEEEE.

By frequency, this clonotype registers medium-sized (0.01 to 0.1%). The rearrangement uses TRBV6-5 and TRBJ1-1. From germline, CDR1 is MNHEY and CDR2 SVGAGI. The CDR3 consists of 15 residues. The CDR3 region is CASSYSGRRNTEAFF.

V gene TRBV6-5 combines with J gene TRBJ2-1. CDR1 is MNHEY, CDR2 SVGAGI, per germline. The CDR3 runs to 14 residues. The CDR3 loop is CASTPWQANNEQFF.

This clonotype counts as medium-sized by frequency. V is TRBV11-2 and J is TRBJ1-2; the TRBD1 assignment by TCRdb is unverifiable without DNA. Per the germline V gene, CDR1 is SGHAT and CDR2 is FQNNGV. The CDR3 length is 13 residues. The chain's CDR3 is CASSPQTGAGYTF.

This sequence joins TRBV7-9 and TRBJ1-2. From germline, CDR1 is SEHNR and CDR2 FQNEAQ (reference sequence). The CDR3 is 13 amino acids. The CDR3 sequence: CASTLDLPYGYTF.

The rearrangement joins TRBV6-1 to TRBJ1-5; TCRdb names TRBD1, which stays unverified in the absence of DNA. Germline V gene data show CDR1 as MNHNS and CDR2 as SASEGT. The CDR3 length is 18 residues. The CDR3 here is CASSYSAYRGLSNQPQHF.

This clonotype registers medium-sized by frequency. The chain couples TRBV6-5 to TRBJ2-7. The CDR3 consists of 15 residues. Per the germline V gene, CDR1 is MNHEY and CDR2 is SVGAGI. The CDR3: CASSYSSEGTYEQYF.

The rearrangement links TRBV20-1 to TRBJ2-2; TCRdb selects TRBD1, and the lack of DNA leaves this call unchecked. The CDR3 runs to 16 residues. The germline V gene has CDR1 DFQATT and CDR2 SNEGSKA (reference sequence). The CDR3 sequence: CSAILPGGSNTGELFF.

This clonotype ranks as medium-sized in terms of frequency. The CDR3 spells CASSIMENTGELFF. The V gene is TRBV19, the J gene TRBJ2-2. The CDR3 extends over 14 amino acids. Germline CDR1 reads LNHDA; CDR2 reads SQIVND (reference sequence).

Measured by frequency, this clonotype is medium-sized. The chain links TRBV20-1 to TRBJ1-1; no DNA is available, so the TRBD1 call from TCRdb remains unchecked. The CDR3 is 13 amino acids. Looked up from germline, CDR1 is DFQATT and CDR2 is SNEGSKA (reference sequence). CDR3 in amino acids: CSARGGWDTEAFF.

This clonotype ranks as medium-sized (0.01 to 0.1%) in terms of frequency. The rearrangement links TRBV7-9 to TRBJ2-7; TCRdb's D call, TRBD1, is unchecked because there is no DNA. The CDR3 length is 14 residues. CDR1 and CDR2 (germline): SEHNR, FQNEAQ (reference sequence). CDR3 sequence reads: CASSLGQGRYEQYF.

This chain joins TRBV4-1 and TRBJ1-2; TCRdb proposes TRBD1, but this gene call is untestable without DNA. CDR1 is MGHRA and CDR2 is YSYEKL in the germline V gene. The CDR3 is made up of 17 amino acids. Here the CDR3 reads CASSRGVVTRTNYGYTF.